Below are 6 T cell receptor beta chains sequenced from a single sample in a study of blood T cell repertoires in COVID-19. The method was immunoSEQ multiplex PCR; TCRdb's version includes in-frame clones alone and lacks a portion of them. The table has about 68,000 clones, 60% to 85% seen once; the top ten hold roughly 20%. Sequencing was carried out using peripheral blood. The receptors originated from a human donor in a cohort sampled during active COVID-19.

This clone has only one observation. The J gene is TRBJ2-1, the V gene TRBV13, with 7 nucleotides matching TRBD2. Germline V gene data show CDR1 as PRHDT and CDR2 as FYEKMQ (reference sequence). V dropped 0 bases and J dropped 3; count of bases not matched to a gene: 2. This CDR3 has 15 amino acids. CDR3 in amino acids: CASSLGGRGYNEQFF. The CDR3 DNA reads TGTGCCAGCAGCTTAGGTGGGAGGGGCTACAATGAGCAGTTCTTC.

The CDR3 nucleotides are TGTGCCAGCGGCCCCGACAGGGGCAGGGGCACTGAAGCTTTCTTT. As protein: CASGPDRGRGTEAFF. J is TRBJ1-1 and V is TRBV5-6, with 8 bases identical to TRBD1. V dropped 7 bases and J dropped 4; count of bases not matched to a gene: 12. Per the germline V gene, CDR1 is SGHDT and CDR2 is YYEEEE. CDR3 length: 15 amino acids.

The CDR3 spells CAPRWPGELFF. The CDR3 DNA reads TGTGCCCCTCGATGGCCCGGGGAGCTGTTTTTT. V usage is TRBV9 and J usage is TRBJ2-2, with D unresolved. Germline V lookup: CDR1 SGDLS, CDR2 YYNGEE. V was pared by 10 bases and J by 6 bases, with 10 bases between. The CDR3 spans 11 residues.

This chain links TRBV2 with TRBJ1-2; unclear D gene. This CDR3 contains 12 residues. V gave up 6 bases and J gave up 4 bases, with 9 bases separating them. CDR1 and CDR2 (germline): SNHLY, FYNNEI. CDR3 amino acids: CASRPDTYGYTF. The CDR3 nucleotides read TGTGCCAGCAGACCCGACACCTATGGCTACACCTTC.

CDR3 loop: CASSRQGFQLEQYF. As DNA, the CDR3 is TGTGCCAGCAGTAGACAGGGATTCCAACTCGAGCAGTACTTC. This chain links TRBV27 with TRBJ2-7; 7 bases are a match to TRBD1. The CDR3 spans 14 residues. Germline assignment: CDR1 MNHEY and CDR2 SMNVEV (reference sequence). V gave up 5 bases and J gave up 6 bases; unmatched junction bases: 10.

This chain uses TRBV6-2 or TRBV6-3 with TRBJ2-5; TRBD2 might be the D (5 bases). Trimming removed 5 bases at V and 5 bases at J, with 12 bases between. The CDR3 is 13 residues long. Looked up from germline, CDR1 is MNHEY and CDR2 is SVGEGT. CDR3 amino acids: CASSQDYRETQYF. The DNA for the CDR3 is TGTGCCAGCAGTCAAGACTATCGGGAGACCCAGTACTTC.